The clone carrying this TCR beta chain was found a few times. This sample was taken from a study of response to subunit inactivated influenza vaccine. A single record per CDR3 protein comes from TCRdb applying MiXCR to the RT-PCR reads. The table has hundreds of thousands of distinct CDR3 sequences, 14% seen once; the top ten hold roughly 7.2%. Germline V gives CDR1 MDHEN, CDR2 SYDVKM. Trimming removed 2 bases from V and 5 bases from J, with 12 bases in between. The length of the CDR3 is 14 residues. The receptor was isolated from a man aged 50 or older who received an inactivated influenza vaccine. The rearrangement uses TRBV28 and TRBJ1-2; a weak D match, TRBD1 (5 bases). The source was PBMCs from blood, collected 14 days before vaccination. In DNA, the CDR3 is TGTGCCAGCAGTTTACATCCAGGGCGGTATGGCTACACCTTC. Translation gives CASSLHPGRYGYTF.